This note documents a single TCR beta chain sequence. The clone's antigen remains unknown. Nothing much larger sits one base from this clone, and base qualities are not available. These data are taken from a study of CD8+CD57+ T cells in acquired aplastic anemia (dated by TCRdb to the late 2010s). General notes on the study: On average, sorted CD4+ and CD8+ cells yielded 3 to 4 ug of extracted DNA, with a range of 0.2 to 27.4 ug. CD8+CD57+ expansion was defined as frequency above the mean frequency observed in healthy subjects.

Flow cytometry had shown CD8+CD57+ cell expansion in the patients selected for sequencing. Severe acquired aplastic anemia was diagnosed in all patients according to International Study of Aplastic Anemia and Agranulocytosis and Camitta criteria. No patient had received any therapy when blood was sampled. In this study, sorted CD4+ and CD8+ T cells from the blood of healthy subjects and of severe aplastic anemia patients had their TCR repertoires deep-sequenced. Patients were enrolled under clinicaltrials.gov protocols 00001620, 01623167, 00001397, 00071045, 00081523 and 00961064 in the USA. Ficoll-Paque density gradient centrifugation was used to isolate peripheral blood mononuclear cells. Before DNA was extracted, CD4+ and CD8+ T cells were sorted using either FACS or magnetic beads. The CDR3 covers 14 residues, taking in both the cysteine and the phenylalanine. Only the CDR3 DNA stays, 42 bases, in frame from base 1. V loses 3 bases of germline sequence and J loses 5 bases, and the interval between the two ends is 10 bases. From a lookup of the germline V gene, CDR1 and CDR2 are SGHVS and FQNEAQ.

TCR beta VDJ combination and CDR3 sequence profiling used genomic DNA as the template. TCR repertoire sequencing was run on an Illumina HiSeq 2000. Turning to the authors' computational methods: Repertoires were assessed using TRBV/TRBJ rearrangement plots, CDR3 size and DJ length profiles, and Simpson's diversity index. The immunodominant clone was defined as the most abundant DNA sequence in deep sequencing data. CDR3 amino acid sequences were checked for sharing across subjects and were also compared against the VDJdb database and published repertoires. Using fastp at Q25 and MiXCR, TCRdb reprocessed the public reads and kept productive beta chains. Identical CDR3 proteins give one entry, which carries the most common genes and DNA. The V and J calls come from TCRdb's annotation, not from the publication. Across this sample there are about 180,000 distinct CDR3 sequences, with less than 50% seen only once. Of the sample, 1.8% is held by the ten largest clones.

General conclusions and limits of the study: Patients and healthy controls showed no significant difference in CD8+ Simpson's diversity (P=0.060). Although twenty-nine CD8+ CDR3 sequences were shared by patients and controls, these sequences appeared highly expressed in patients and within the immunodominant clones of patients.

The sequence derives from a human donor with aplastic anemia. The chain is made from TRBV7-8 and TRBJ1-4; a weak D assignment points to TRBD1 (5 bases agree). The sequenced material came from sorted CD4+, CD8+, or CD8+CD57+ T cells (not recorded which) from PBMCs. This receptor has the CDR3 CASSFRDRNEKLFF. The bases read TGTGCCAGCAGCTTCCGGGACCGGAATGAAAAACTGTTTTTT.